One sample yielded the 17 T cell receptor beta chains listed below, sequenced in a study of response to subunit inactivated influenza vaccine. TCRdb reanalysed the RT-PCR reads using MiXCR and keeps one entry per CDR3 protein. Among hundreds of thousands of distinct CDR3 sequences listed, about 12% were seen once. This material consisted of PBMCs from blood, taken on the day of vaccination. The receptors originated from a man in his fifties or sixties who received an inactivated influenza vaccine.

The J gene is TRBJ2-1, the V gene TRBV20-1; no reliable D call. CDR3 size: 13 residues. Per germline, CDR1 DFQATT and CDR2 SNEGSKA (reference sequence). The V gene lost 3 bases and the J gene lost 0 bases, with 6 bases spanning the gap. CDR3 sequence reads: CSARPRSYNEQFF. In DNA, the CDR3 is TGCAGTGCTAGGCCCCGCTCCTACAATGAGCAGTTCTTC.

The chain carries TRBV14 and TRBJ2-7, with D unresolved. This CDR3 has 15 residues. Trimming removed 6 bases at V and 3 bases at J, with 18 bases between. Germline CDR1 SGHDN, CDR2 FVKESK. CDR3 bases: TGTGCCAGCAGTCCGATGTACTTGGGAATCTACGAGCAGTACTTC. Encoded protein: CASSPMYLGIYEQYF. Together with reference TRBV14 and TRBJ2-7, the CDR3 gives the full variable domain: EAGVTQFPSHSVIEKGQTVTLRCDPISGHDNLYWYRRVMGKEIKFLLHFVKESKQDESGMPNNRFLAERTGGTYSTLKVQPAELEDSGVYFCASSPMYLGIYEQYFGPGTRLTVT.

V is TRBV6-2 or TRBV6-3 and J is TRBJ1-5, with TRBD1 matching 7 bases. Germline V gives CDR1 MNHEY, CDR2 SVGEGT. The CDR3 consists of 15 residues. J lost 3 bases, V lost 2 bases, and 4 bases had no gene match. The CDR3 DNA reads TGTGCCAGCAGTTACCCGGGACAGCCCAATCAGCCCCAGCATTTT. Translated: CASSYPGQPNQPQHF.

The table lists this clonotype with a few counts. The chain recombines TRBV12-3 or TRBV12-4 with TRBJ2-5; D is undetermined. The CDR3 is 15 residues long. V was shortened by 6 bases and J by 4 bases, with 18 bases between the two germline ends. CDR3 protein: CASSSDRSDRETQYF. CDR3 DNA sequence: TGTGCCAGCAGCTCAGACCGGAGTGATAGAGAGACCCAGTACTTC.

The V and J genes are TRBV28 and TRBJ2-7, with 8 bases that match TRBD1. Germline V gene data show CDR1 as MDHEN and CDR2 as SYDVKM. J lost 7 bases, V lost 6 bases, and 8 bases had no gene match. The CDR3 runs to 13 residues. CDR3 sequence reads: CASRRTGSREQYF. CDR3 in DNA: TGTGCCAGCAGACGGACAGGGTCAAGGGAGCAGTACTTC.

This clonotype was picked up a small number of times. The V and J genes are TRBV25-1 and TRBJ2-2, with a tentative D call TRBD1 (6 bases). The V gene's germline CDR1 is MGHDK and CDR2 SYGVNS. CDR3 length: 13 residues. Trimming removed 6 bases from V and 4 bases from J, with 9 bases in between. The CDR3 loop is CASRQGPTGELFF. CDR3 nucleotides: TGTGCCAGCAGACAGGGCCCCACCGGGGAGCTGTTTTTT.

In this sample, this clonotype turned up many times. This sequence joins TRBV10-3 and TRBJ1-5; D ambiguous. The germline CDR1 and CDR2 sequences are ENHRY and SYGVKD. The CDR3 sequence is 13 residues long. V dropped 6 bases and J dropped 5 bases, with 11 bases sitting between them. The CDR3 here is CAISPSEDQPQHF. For the CDR3, the DNA is TGTGCCATCAGCCCCTCGGAGGATCAGCCCCAGCATTTT.

This clonotype was seen a few times. V gene TRBV11-2 combines with J gene TRBJ2-2; D call uncertain. The germline V and J ends were trimmed by 7 bases and 6 bases, with 12 bases remaining between them. The CDR3 has 13 residues. Germline-derived CDR1 and CDR2 are SGHAT and FQNNGV. This CDR3 reads CASTSTFSGELFF. CDR3 coding DNA: TGTGCCAGCACCTCAACGTTCTCCGGGGAGCTGTTTTTT.

The rearrangement links TRBV15 to TRBJ2-1; TRBD2 matches 8 bases. The CDR3 extends over 15 amino acids. CDR1 and CDR2 from the germline V gene are LNHNV and YYDKDF (reference sequence). V dropped 5 bases and J dropped 0; count of bases not matched to a gene: 3. The CDR3 sequence: CATSRREASYNEQFF. For the CDR3, the DNA is TGTGCCACCAGCCGGCGGGAGGCCTCCTACAATGAGCAGTTCTTC.

In this sample, this clonotype turned up a few times. The chain recombines TRBV7-2 with TRBJ2-2; D gene unclear. The germline V and J ends were trimmed by 5 bases and 5 bases, with 12 bases remaining between them. Germline CDR1 reads SGHTA; CDR2 reads FQGNSA. The CDR3 is made up of 14 amino acids. The chain's CDR3 is CASSQLTLTGELFF. The CDR3 DNA follows: TGTGCCAGCAGCCAACTGACCCTAACCGGGGAGCTGTTTTTT.

The chain recombines TRBV13 with TRBJ2-7; TRBD2 is a possible D gene (6 bases). CDR3 length: 14 amino acids. CDR1 is PRHDT, CDR2 FYEKMQ, per germline (reference sequence). The germline V and J ends were trimmed by 5 bases and 0 bases, with 11 bases remaining between them. This CDR3 reads CASSPRETSYEQYF. The CDR3 coding sequence is TGTGCCAGCAGCCCCCGGGAGACCTCCTACGAGCAGTACTTC.

The CDR3 bases are TGCGCCAGCAGCCAATTCCTGACCGGGGTTTCGAACACTGAAGCTTTCTTT. It codes for CASSQFLTGVSNTEAFF. The gene calls are TRBV4-1 and TRBJ1-1; the D is unclear. The ends were cut back, 2 bases at V and 1 base at J, with 17 bases in the middle. CDR3 length equals 17 residues. The germline V gene has CDR1 MGHRA and CDR2 YSYEKL.

This clonotype was detected a few times. V usage is TRBV7-9 and J usage is TRBJ2-1, with a weak D call TRBD2 (6 bases). With 3 bases removed from V and 4 bases from J, the gap between germline ends came to 13 bases. The CDR3 runs to 15 residues. Germline CDR1 is SEHNR and CDR2 is FQNEAQ (reference sequence). The CDR3 nucleotides are TGTGCCAGCAGCTTTAGCGGACAAGGATACAATGAGCAGTTCTTC. Protein sequence: CASSFSGQGYNEQFF. The variable domain in full, with the rest retrieved from reference TRBV7-9 and TRBJ2-1, is DTGVSQNPRHKITKRGQNVTFRCDPISEHNRLYWYRQTLGQGPEFLTYFQNEAQLEKSRLLSDRFSAERPKGSFSTLEIQRTEQGDSAMYLCASSFSGQGYNEQFFGPGTRLTVL.

The chain links TRBV4-1 to TRBJ2-3, with D perhaps being TRBD1 or TRBD2 (5 bases each). With 4 bases removed from V and 0 bases from J, the gap between germline ends came to 17 bases. The CDR3 sequence is 17 residues long. Per germline, CDR1 MGHRA and CDR2 YSYEKL. CDR3 region: CASSLSPPGPSTDTQYF. For the CDR3, the DNA is TGCGCCAGCAGCCTATCCCCCCCGGGGCCGAGCACAGATACGCAGTATTTT.

At least ten counts were recorded for this clonotype. This rearrangement joins TRBV20-1 to TRBJ1-1; TRBD1 matches 7 bases. J lost 8 bases, V lost 2 bases, and 17 bases had no gene match. The CDR3 runs 16 residues. Germline CDR1 and CDR2: DFQATT and SNEGSKA (reference sequence). CDR3 nucleotides: TGCAGTGCTAGACAGGGGGGACGGCGGTTGGGCTTCGAAGCTTTCTTT. Its translation: CSARQGGRRLGFEAFF.

This clonotype was detected many times. The chain links TRBV29-1 to TRBJ2-7; D not resolved. The CDR3 consists of 12 residues. V lost 7 bases to trimming and J lost 3 bases, with 13 bases between them. The germline CDR1 and CDR2 sequences are SQVTM and ANQGSEA. CDR3 DNA: TGCAGCGCTTTGGACGGCTACTACGAGCAGTACTTC. Translating it yields CSALDGYYEQYF.

The chain couples TRBV20-1 to TRBJ2-1, with TRBD1 matching over 9 bases. The CDR3 totals 13 residues. Germline V gene data show CDR1 as DFQATT and CDR2 as SNEGSKA (reference sequence). The CDR3 here is CRADRGGIDEQFF. The CDR3 nucleotides read TGCAGAGCCGACAGGGGGGGGATTGATGAGCAGTTCTTC.